This T cell receptor beta chain was retrieved from a study of T-cell reconstitution after alpha-beta-depleted transplantation in children. Preparation of the TCRbeta library was carried out with unique molecular identifiers. One entry per CDR3 protein, called by TCRdb with MiXCR from the PCR reads. The table includes some 520,000 distinct CDR3 sequences, around a third detected once. The CDR3 is 13 amino acids. Trimming removed 4 bases from V and 5 bases from J, with 10 bases in between. The germline CDR1 and CDR2 sequences are SGHRS and YFSETQ. This clonotype was seen a few times. This TCR was recovered from a human donor who donated a stem cell graft to a child with aplastic anemia. The input for sequencing was PBMCs from the stem cell graft donor, taken from the stem cell graft. This chain joins TRBV5-1 and TRBJ2-1, with D perhaps TRBD2 (6 bases). DNA for the CDR3: TGCGCCAGCAGCGTTAGCGGAAACAATGAGCAGTTCTTC. Its translation is CASSVSGNNEQFF.